This entry lists 24 T cell receptor beta chains sequenced from one sample in a study of human T cells and chemical hapten exposure. MiXCR, applied by TCRdb to the RACE reads, yields one record per CDR3 protein. The repertoire has 380,000 or so distinct CDR3 sequences, 5.5% of them found once; the top ten carry around 8%. Indicated time point: pre-sensitization, week 0. The treatment denotes: therapeutic diphenylcyclopropenone sensitization with weekly scalp DPC. This specimen consisted of whole blood, obtained in connection with sensitization to the hapten diphenylcyclopropenone (DPC). These receptors originate from a woman in her late teens or twenties with alopecia areata. Some clones in this sample may be carry-over from other donors' samples.

This clonotype was detected ten times or more. The V and J genes are TRBV7-2 and TRBJ2-5; the D is unclear. The ends were cut back, 3 bases at V and 4 bases at J, with 9 bases in the middle. This CDR3 spans 13 amino acids. Germline assignment: CDR1 SGHTA and CDR2 FQGNSA. CDR3 residues: CASSFAERETQYF. The CDR3 DNA reads as TGTGCCAGCAGCTTCGCTGAGCGAGAGACCCAGTACTTC.

This chain joins TRBV28 and TRBJ1-5, with a weak D call TRBD1 (5 bases). This CDR3 comprises 14 residues. Trimming took 1 base from V and 3 from J, leaving 7 bases between them. From germline, CDR1 is MDHEN and CDR2 SYDVKM. The CDR3 loop is CASSLSGINQPQHF. CDR3 DNA sequence: TGTGCCAGCAGTTTATCAGGGATCAATCAGCCCCAGCATTTT.

Only a few counts were recorded for this clonotype. The rearrangement joins TRBV6-5 to TRBJ2-7, with D perhaps TRBD1 (6 bases). V was pared by 6 bases and J by 5 bases, with 14 bases between. Germline V lookup: CDR1 MNHEY, CDR2 SVGAGI. CDR3 length equals 13 residues. The CDR3 coding sequence is TGTGCCAGCAGACGTTCAGGGGCCCACGAGCAGTACTTC. Protein: CASRRSGAHEQYF.

This clonotype was seen only a few times. Relative to the germline gene, one junction end is altered; a read error may explain this. The chain is built from TRBV19 and TRBJ2-2; D is uncertain. Germline values: CDR1 LNHDA, CDR2 SQIVND (reference sequence). The CDR3 contains 14 residues. The CDR3 region has the DNA TGTGCCAGTTGGAAAGGGCCGAACGCCGGGGAGCTGTTTTTT. Its protein product is CASWKGPNAGELFF.

The gene calls are TRBV9 and TRBJ2-1; no clear D. CDR3 size: 14 residues. Germline lookup yields CDR1 SGDLS and CDR2 YYNGEE. The ends were cut back, 4 bases at V and 6 bases at J, with 14 bases in the middle. The CDR3 region is CASSKVPSPNEQFF. The CDR3 DNA sequence: TGTGCCAGCAGCAAGGTACCAAGCCCCAATGAGCAGTTCTTC.

The rearrangement uses TRBV9 and TRBJ1-6; the D is unclear. This CDR3 has 14 residues. The ends were cut back, 3 bases at V and 8 bases at J, with 12 bases in the middle. Germline V gives CDR1 SGDLS, CDR2 YYNGEE. This CDR3 is CASSAGTAYSPLHF. CDR3 sequence (DNA): TGTGCCAGCAGCGCCGGAACAGCTTATTCACCCCTCCACTTT.

At least ten counts were recorded for this clonotype. The chain recombines TRBV12-3 or TRBV12-4 with TRBJ2-7, with D possibly matching TRBD2 (6 bases). V was cut by 1 base and J by 12 bases, with 16 bases left in between. The CDR3 has 13 amino acids. CDR3 DNA sequence: TGTGCCAGCAGTTTAGTATTGGGGAGGCGACGGTACTTC. This gives the protein CASSLVLGRRRYF.

In the case of this clonotype: A read error is possible here, since a much larger clone lies one base away. This chain connects TRBV12-3 or TRBV12-4 to TRBJ2-3; maybe TRBD2 (6 bases). The CDR3 spans 12 residues. V dropped 6 bases and J dropped 4 bases, with 8 bases sitting between them. CDR3 DNA: TGTGCCAGCAGGTGGGGGGCAGATACGCAGTATTTT. Its protein is CASRWGADTQYF.

This clonotype was detected a few times. This chain joins TRBV12-3 or TRBV12-4 and TRBJ2-4, with 10 bases fitting TRBD2. The CDR3 has 14 residues. The trim removed 7 bases at V and 11 bases at J, leaving 11 bases unmatched. CDR3 sequence (DNA): TGTGCCAGCAAATATATAGCGGGGGGAGGTTTTCAGTACTTC. This encodes CASKYIAGGGFQYF.

The chain employs TRBV27 and TRBJ2-3; 8 nucleotides match TRBD2. CDR3 length: 14 residues. Germline lookup yields CDR1 MNHEY and CDR2 SMNVEV (reference sequence). V dropped 7 bases and J dropped 4; count of bases not matched to a gene: 7. The CDR3 protein is CASIGSGAPDTQYF. The CDR3 bases are TGTGCCAGCATTGGTAGCGGGGCCCCAGATACGCAGTATTTT.

The table lists this clonotype with a few counts. CDR3 protein: CASSLGGRGALGYTF. For the CDR3, the DNA is TGTGCCAGCAGCTTAGGCGGAAGGGGCGCGTTGGGCTACACCTTC. The chain carries TRBV7-2 and TRBJ1-2; possibly TRBD1 for D (5 bases). CDR1 and CDR2 (germline): SGHTA, FQGNSA. Trimming removed 1 base at V and 8 bases at J, with 17 bases between. The CDR3 spans 15 residues. The whole variable domain, remainder taken from reference TRBV7-2 and TRBJ1-2, is GAGVSQSPSNKVTEKGKDVELRCDPISGHTALYWYRQSLGQGLEFLIYFQGNSAPDKSGLPSDRFSAERTGGSVSTLTIQRTQQEDSAVYLCASSLGGRGALGYTFGSGTRLTVV.

This clonotype occurred a few times. CDR3 region: CASSQGWGRAFF. The DNA of the CDR3 is TGTGCCAGCAGCCAAGGTTGGGGAAGGGCTTTCTTT. The chain combines TRBV3-1 with TRBJ1-1; D unclear. This CDR3 region has 12 residues. Germline loops: CDR1 LGHDT, CDR2 YNNKEL (reference sequence). Trimming removed 1 base from V and 11 bases from J, with 11 bases in between.

This clonotype was found many times. The rearrangement uses TRBV25-1 and TRBJ2-5; weak D call: TRBD2 (5 bases). Germline loops: CDR1 MGHDK, CDR2 SYGVNS. Trimming pared 2 bases from V and 5 bases from J, leaving 18 bases between. The CDR3 sequence is 16 residues long. The CDR3 reads CASSESRLGGSETQYF. As DNA, the CDR3 is TGTGCCAGCAGTGAAAGTAGACTCGGAGGCTCGGAGACCCAGTACTTC.

V gene TRBV12-3 or TRBV12-4 combines with J gene TRBJ2-4, with 7 nucleotides matching TRBD1. The CDR3 loop spans 17 amino acids. Germline trimming cut 6 bases from V and 1 base from J; bases unmatched to any gene: 12. The CDR3 loop reads CASSLRTGRIAKNIQYF. CDR3 nucleotide sequence: TGTGCCAGCAGCCTCCGGACAGGCCGAATTGCCAAAAACATTCAGTACTTC.

V and J are TRBV5-1 and TRBJ2-3; D remains ambiguous. The CDR3 length is 15 residues. The germline V and J ends were trimmed by 0 bases and 6 bases, with 14 bases remaining between them. Germline CDR1 and CDR2: SGHRS and YFSETQ. CDR3 in amino acids: CASSLDIRLPDTQYF. CDR3 in DNA: TGCGCCAGCAGCTTGGATATCAGGCTCCCGGATACGCAGTATTTT.

At least ten counts were recorded for this clonotype. The chain uses TRBV2 and TRBJ2-3; TRBD2 might be the D (5 bases). Per germline, CDR1 SNHLY and CDR2 FYNNEI. The CDR3 length is 14 residues. V lost 7 bases and J lost 3, with 14 bases in between. CDR3 sequence (DNA): TGTGCCAGCACATGGGTGGGAGAAACAGATACGCAGTATTTT. This translates into CASTWVGETDTQYF.

This clonotype was recorded a few times. CDR3 protein: CASSFGRVQSYNSPLHF. CDR3 nucleotides: TGTGCCAGCAGCTTCGGTAGGGTTCAGTCCTATAATTCACCCCTCCACTTT. This chain links TRBV13 with TRBJ1-6, with no clear D. With 3 bases removed from V and 1 base from J, the gap between germline ends came to 13 bases. CDR1 PRHDT and CDR2 FYEKMQ come from the germline V gene (reference sequence). This CDR3 has 17 residues.

This chain joins TRBV7-2 and TRBJ1-5, with TRBD1 as a possible D gene (5 bases). This CDR3 is built from 15 residues. Between the trimmed V and J ends, which lost 1 base and 7 bases, there was a span of 14 bases. The V gene's germline CDR1 is SGHTA and CDR2 FQGNSA. The CDR3 sequence is CASSLVTTTDQPQHF. DNA for the CDR3: TGTGCCAGCAGCTTAGTAACGACGACAGACCAGCCCCAGCATTTT.

This clonotype has at least ten counts. The chain recombines TRBV29-1 with TRBJ2-5; 10 nucleotides line up with TRBD1. Germline V gene sequence: CDR1 SQVTM, CDR2 ANQGSEA. The V segment lost 3 bases and the J segment 5 bases; nucleotides outside the gene matches: 3. The CDR3 spans 13 residues. The CDR3, as DNA: TGCAGCGTTGACGGGACAGGGGTGGAGACCCAGTACTTC. This sequence encodes CSVDGTGVETQYF.

This clonotype was counted between two and nine times. CDR3 amino acids: CASSPSGGSTYEQYF. The CDR3 nucleotides read TGTGCCAGCAGTCCTAGCGGGGGGAGCACCTACGAGCAGTACTTC. The chain couples TRBV6-5 to TRBJ2-7, with 11 bases aligning to TRBD2. The CDR3 spans 15 residues. From germline, CDR1 is MNHEY and CDR2 SVGAGI. With V trimmed by 5 bases and J by 2 bases, 5 bases remained unmatched.

Ten or more counts support this clonotype. The rearrangement joins TRBV6-2 or TRBV6-3 to TRBJ2-2; no clear D gene. The ends were cut back, 6 bases at V and 4 bases at J, with 9 bases in the middle. The CDR3 runs 13 residues. Germline V lookup: CDR1 MNHEY, CDR2 SVGEGT. DNA of the CDR3: TGTGCCAGCAGCTCTAAGTCCACCGGGGAGCTGTTTTTT. It yields the protein CASSSKSTGELFF.

The chain uses TRBV3-1 and TRBJ1-6; D unresolved. The CDR3 length is 15 residues. V shed 2 bases and J shed 6 bases, with 11 bases lying between them. Germline lookup yields CDR1 LGHDT and CDR2 YNNKEL (reference sequence). This chain's CDR3 is CASSQTPLSNSPLHF. The DNA of the CDR3 is TGTGCCAGCAGCCAAACCCCCTTGAGTAATTCACCCCTCCACTTT.

This clonotype was seen only a few times. The V call is TRBV6-5, the J call TRBJ2-1; D is uncertain. V gave up 2 bases and J gave up 4 bases, with 6 bases separating them. The germline V gene encodes CDR1 MNHEY and CDR2 SVGAGI. The CDR3 extends over 13 amino acids. The chain's CDR3 is CASSYRLYNEQFF. CDR3 in DNA: TGTGCCAGCAGTTACAGGTTGTACAATGAGCAGTTCTTC.

The rearrangement joins TRBV6-2 or TRBV6-3 to TRBJ1-1; D uncertain. The CDR3 covers 12 residues. V lost 6 bases and J 7 bases, leaving 12 bases between the germline ends. Germline CDR1 MNHEY, CDR2 SVGEGT. The CDR3 here is CASRNGRLEAFF. As DNA, the CDR3 is TGTGCCAGCAGAAATGGTAGACTTGAAGCTTTCTTT.